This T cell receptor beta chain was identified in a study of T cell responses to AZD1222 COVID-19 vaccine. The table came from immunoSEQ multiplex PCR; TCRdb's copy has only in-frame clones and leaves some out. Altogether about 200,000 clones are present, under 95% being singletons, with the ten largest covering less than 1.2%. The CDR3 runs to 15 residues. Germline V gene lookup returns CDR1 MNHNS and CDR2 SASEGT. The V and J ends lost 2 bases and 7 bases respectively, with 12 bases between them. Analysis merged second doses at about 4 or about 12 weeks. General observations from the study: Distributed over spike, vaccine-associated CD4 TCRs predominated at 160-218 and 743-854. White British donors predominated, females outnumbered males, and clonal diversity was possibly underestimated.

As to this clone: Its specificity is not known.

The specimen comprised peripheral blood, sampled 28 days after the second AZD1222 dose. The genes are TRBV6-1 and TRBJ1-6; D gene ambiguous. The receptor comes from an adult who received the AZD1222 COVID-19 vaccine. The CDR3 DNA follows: TGTGCCAGCAGTGAAAGTTGGGGAAGCAATTCACCCCTCCACTTT. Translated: CASSESWGSNSPLHF.